Presented here are 6 T cell receptor beta chains from one specimen sequenced in a study of siplizumab effects on memory and regulatory T cells. Sequencing was performed with immunoSEQ multiplex PCR; in TCRdb, only in-frame clones are kept and a portion is missing. The table has under 85,000 clones, over 80% seen once. The sample taken for sequencing was Tregs sorted from blood. These receptors came from a human donor in good health.

The V call is TRBV5-8, the J call TRBJ1-5, with D possibly matching TRBD1 (6 bases). Trimming shortened V by 1 base and J by 5 bases, and 13 bases separated the two germline ends. The CDR3 spans 15 residues. Germline V gene sequence: CDR1 SGHTS, CDR2 YDEGEE. CDR3 nucleotide sequence: TGTGCCAGCAGCTTGAGTGGGGGCCACTATCAGCCCCAGCATTTT. Protein: CASSLSGGHYQPQHF.

This sequence joins TRBV21-1 and TRBJ2-2; the D call in the table, TRBD2, was not verified against the DNA. TRBV21-1 is assigned pseudogene status. There are 17 residues in the CDR3. The CDR3 DNA follows: TGTGCCAGCAGCGAGCGTAACTCGGGGAGCGGCACCGGGGAGCTGTTTTTT. Encoded protein: CASSERNSGSGTGELFF.

J is TRBJ2-7 and V is TRBV6-6; D not resolved. The CDR3 has 14 residues. Trimming cost V 9 bases and J 8 bases, with 23 bases left between them. Germline CDR1 is MNHNY and CDR2 is SVGAGI (reference sequence). CDR3 sequence reads: CASKQYREDSKQYF. In DNA form, the CDR3 reads TGTGCCAGTAAACAGTATCGTGAGGATAGTAAGCAGTACTTC.

The genes are TRBV5-1 and TRBJ2-7; 9 bases agree with TRBD2. Germline V gene lookup returns CDR1 SGHRS and CDR2 YFSETQ. V shed 0 bases and J 4 bases; nucleotides not matched to a gene: 5. The CDR3 is 15 amino acids. The DNA of the CDR3 is TGCGCCAGCAGCTTGGGGGATAGCGGGAGTTACGAGCAGTACTTC. Protein: CASSLGDSGSYEQYF.

This clone was observed a single time. The CDR3 DNA follows: TGTGCCAGCAGTTCCAGTTTGCGGATCGGGGTCACTGAAGCTTTCTTT. This encodes CASSSSLRIGVTEAFF. The J gene is TRBJ1-1, the V gene TRBV28, with D unresolved. The CDR3 spans 16 residues. V gave up 4 bases and J gave up 4 bases, with 19 bases separating them. The germline gives CDR1 MDHEN, CDR2 SYDVKM.

The chain carries TRBV5-1 and TRBJ2-7; 9 bases align to TRBD2. Germline V gene sequence: CDR1 SGHRS, CDR2 YFSETQ. After removal of 3 bases from V and 4 bases from J, the junction contained 2 bases not matched to a gene. The CDR3 runs to 13 residues. The CDR3 DNA sequence: TGCGCCAGCAGCTCGGGACTAGCTTACGAGCAGTACTTC. Its translation is CASSSGLAYEQYF.